This T cell receptor beta chain is from a study of cytomegalovirus exposure and HLA in healthy donors. Study results and limitations: Serostatus for CMV was the only available immune exposure information. Analyzed later, association rates of TCRs varied across HLA loci, with DRB1 most and HLA-C fewest.

Note on this clone: The antigen is not known.

It was with 60 Vbeta and 13 Jbeta primers that the PCR ran. Per the original data handling: Unique TCR beta chains totaled some 88 million in a later count, with around 12 million of them shared. Libraries were prepared by immunoSEQ multiplex PCR; TCRdb keeps only in-frame clonotypes and omits some of them. V and J calls and clone size come straight from that table; D and trimming were deduced from the DNA. The sample contains roughly 150,000 clones, approximately 82% of which appear only once. The CDR3 has 17 residues. V was clipped by 5 bases and J by 0 bases; unmatched bases: 12. CDR1 and CDR2 (germline): SGHAT, FQDESV (reference sequence).

The source material was PBMCs. The TCR sequence derives from a male donor in good health and CMV-seronegative. This chain uses TRBV11-1 with TRBJ2-7; 8 nucleotides agree with TRBD1. The CDR3 sequence is CASSPRDRILFSYEQYF. The CDR3 nucleotides read TGTGCCAGCAGCCCCCGGGACAGGATTCTTTTCTCCTACGAGCAGTACTTC.